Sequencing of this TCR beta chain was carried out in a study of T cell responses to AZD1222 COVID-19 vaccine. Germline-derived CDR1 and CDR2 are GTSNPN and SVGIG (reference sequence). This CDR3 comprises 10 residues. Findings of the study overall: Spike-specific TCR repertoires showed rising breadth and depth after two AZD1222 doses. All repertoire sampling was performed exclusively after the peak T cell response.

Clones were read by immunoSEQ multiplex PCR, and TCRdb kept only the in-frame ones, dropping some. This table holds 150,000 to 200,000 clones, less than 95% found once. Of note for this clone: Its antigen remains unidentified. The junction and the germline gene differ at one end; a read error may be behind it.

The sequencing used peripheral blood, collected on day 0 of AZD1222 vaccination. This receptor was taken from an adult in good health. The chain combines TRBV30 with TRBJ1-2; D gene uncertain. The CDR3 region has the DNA TGTGCCTGGAGTCTACGGGCCGTCAGCTTC. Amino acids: CAWSLRAVSF.